This is a list of T cell receptor beta chains from one sample in a study of T cell responses to AZD1222 COVID-19 vaccine. This table comes from immunoSEQ multiplex PCR, and its TCRdb copy is limited to in-frame clones, with some not included. The table includes about 54,000 clones, around 90% detected once. The sequences come from peripheral blood, collected on day 0 of AZD1222 vaccination. These receptors were collected from an adult in good health. CDR3s include the opening cysteine and the closing phenylalanine or tryptophan. D genes are given only for firm matches. Expanded clones are given a class, and other clones once, few, many or no size at all.

TRBJ2-7 TRBV6-5 . . CATARDPTAYEQYF TGTGCCACCGCCCGGGACCCAACAGCCTACGAGCAGTACTTC
TRBJ2-3 TRBV4-1 . . CASSQSPGRFAPRDTQYF TGCGCCAGCAGCCAGTCGCCGGGACGGTTCGCCCCTCGGGATACGCAGTATTTT
TRBJ2-1 TRBV5-1 . TRBD1 CASRDGQGPTYNEQFF TGCGCCAGCAGGGACGGACAGGGCCCAACCTACAATGAGCAGTTCTTC
TRBJ1-3 TRBV7-9 . . CASSYDTLSGNTIYF TGTGCCAGCAGTTACGACACACTCTCTGGAAACACCATATATTTT
TRBJ2-7 TRBV6-9 . TRBD2 CASSYSPGGSSYEQYF TGTGCCAGCAGTTACTCCCCCGGGGGGTCCTCCTACGAGCAGTACTTC
TRBJ2-7 TRBV6-1 . . CASSELTILYEQYF TGTGCCAGCAGTGAATTAACTATACTCTACGAGCAGTACTTC
TRBJ1-2 TRBV3-1/TRBV3-2 . . CASSQDRGVEYTF TGTGCCAGCAGCCAAGATAGGGGGGTAGAGTACACCTTC
TRBJ2-7 TRBV19 once TRBD1 CASSTTGDGYEQYF TGTGCCAGTAGTACGACAGGGGACGGCTACGAGCAGTACTTC
TRBJ1-1 TRBV3-1/TRBV3-2 . . CASSQDANTEAFF TGTGCCAGCAGCCAAGATGCCAACACTGAAGCTTTCTTT
TRBJ2-1 TRBV7-9 . . CASSLESGSYNEQFF TGTGCCAGCAGCTTAGAGAGCGGGTCCTACAATGAGCAGTTCTTC
TRBJ2-1 TRBV7-8 . . CASSPLLATSYNEQFF TGTGCCAGCAGCCCCCTGCTAGCGACCTCCTACAATGAGCAGTTCTTC
TRBJ2-1 TRBV25-1 . TRBD1 CASAKGQGALNEQFF TGTGCCAGCGCCAAGGGACAGGGGGCACTCAATGAGCAGTTCTTC
TRBJ2-1 TRBV7-9 . . CASSLAWGTDYNEQFF TGTGCCAGCAGCTTAGCGTGGGGGACGGATTACAATGAGCAGTTCTTC
TRBJ1-2 TRBV5-5 . TRBD1 CASSIGQGAILDGYTF TGTGCCAGCAGCATAGGACAGGGGGCAATCTTGGATGGCTACACCTTC
TRBJ2-5 TRBV5-4 . . CASSLQGSETQYF TGTGCCAGCAGCTTACAGGGATCAGAGACCCAGTACTTC
TRBJ2-1 TRBV5-4 . TRBD1 CASSSGQVNEQFF TGTGCCAGCAGCTCGGGACAGGTAAATGAGCAGTTCTTC
TRBJ1-2 TRBV2 . . CASSLELANYGYTF TGTGCCAGCAGCCTGGAATTAGCTAACTATGGCTACACCTTC
TRBJ1-5 TRBV19 . . CASSPDRPYTNQPQHF TGTGCCAGTAGTCCCGACAGGCCTTATACCAATCAGCCCCAGCATTTT
TRBJ1-5 TRBV5-6 . . CASSSTVTGQPQHF TGTGCCAGCAGCTCGACAGTCACCGGACAGCCCCAGCATTTT
TRBJ2-7 TRBV29-1 . TRBD2 CSVAAGAYEQYF TGCAGCGTCGCCGCGGGGGCCTACGAGCAGTACTTC
TRBJ1-5 TRBV27 . . CASSPRDGSLVPQHF TGTGCCAGCAGTCCCCGGGACGGATCTTTGGTGCCCCAGCATTTT
TRBJ2-5 TRBV2 once . CASSDQGVETQYF TGTGCCAGCAGTGATCAGGGAGTGGAGACCCAGTACTTC
TRBJ1-1 TRBV19 . . CASSIVLDPDTEAFF TGTGCCAGTAGTATAGTCCTTGACCCAGACACTGAAGCTTTCTTT
TRBJ2-7 TRBV5-1 . TRBD1 CASSRGQERHEQYF TGCGCCAGCAGCAGGGGACAGGAAAGGCACGAGCAGTACTTC
TRBJ2-5 TRBV6-2/TRBV6-3 once TRBD1 CASSYPGQGGRTQYF TGTGCCAGCAGTTACCCAGGACAGGGGGGGAGGACCCAGTACTTC
TRBJ1-4 TRBV4-1 . . CASSQGELGEKLFF TGCGCCAGCAGCCAAGGAGAATTGGGTGAAAAACTGTTTTTT
TRBJ2-7 TRBV28 . . CASSAPGNSYEQYF TGTGCCAGCAGTGCCCCGGGGAATAGCTACGAGCAGTACTTC
TRBJ1-5 TRBV19 . . CASSIGGQPQHF TGTGCCAGTAGTATAGGGGGCCAGCCCCAGCATTTT
TRBJ1-2 TRBV6-5 . TRBD1 CASSGLQGADGYTF TGTGCCAGCAGCGGCCTACAGGGGGCGGACGGCTACACCTTC
TRBJ2-3 TRBV7-8 . TRBD1 CASSTRDRVDTQYF TGTGCCAGCAGCACGCGGGACAGGGTGGATACGCAGTATTTT
TRBJ1-2 TRBV6-5 . . CASSFGSLNYGYTF TGTGCCAGCAGTTTTGGGAGCCTCAACTATGGCTACACCTTC
TRBJ2-2 TRBV7-8 . TRBD2 CASSLAPGGMASTGELFF TGTGCCAGCAGCTTAGCCCCCGGGGGGATGGCGAGCACCGGGGAGCTGTTTTTT